Following are 10 T cell receptor beta chains from one sample sequenced in a study of blood T cells in healthy people across ages. Through a sample-barcoded 5' primer and a J-beta primer mix, a second PCR was run for about 6 to 12 cycles. TCRdb used MiXCR to reprocess the 5' RACE reads, holding one entry per CDR3 protein. The sample yields 1.5 million to 2 million distinct CDR3 sequences, approximately 50% seen once. Source material: blood. Receptors originate from a woman between 40 and 50 years old in good health.

The chain recombines TRBV28 with TRBJ2-4; 9 bases are shared with TRBD1. The J call is doubtful: the DNA matches TRBJ2-7 better. The CDR3 loop spans 17 amino acids. Per the germline V gene, CDR1 is MDHEN and CDR2 is SYDVKM. CDR3 amino acids: CASSTHPGTGYSHEQYF. CDR3 in DNA: TGTGCCAGCAGTACGCACCCCGGGACAGGGTATTCGCACGAGCAGTACTTC.

This clonotype was seen at least ten times. The chain uses TRBV29-1 and TRBJ2-7; 9 bases agree with TRBD1. CDR1 SQVTM and CDR2 ANQGSEA come from the germline V gene. V lost 7 bases, J lost 5 bases, and 3 bases stayed unmatched. CDR3 length: 11 amino acids. As DNA, the CDR3 is TGCAGCGCGACAGGGGGACACGAGCAGTACTTC. This encodes CSATGGHEQYF.

This clonotype was seen only a few times. The chain's CDR3 is CASGSYGQGQDYTF. The CDR3 region has the DNA TGTGCCAGCGGAAGCTACGGACAGGGGCAGGACTACACCTTC. The chain links TRBV6-2 or TRBV6-3 to TRBJ1-2; 9 nucleotides line up with TRBD1. The germline V gene has CDR1 MNHEY and CDR2 SVGEGT. This CDR3 contains 14 residues. The V and J ends lost 8 bases and 10 bases, in that order; junction bases with no gene match: 14.

The chain employs TRBV4-3 and TRBJ2-5; D is uncertain. The CDR3 has 14 amino acids. Germline V gene data show CDR1 as LGHNA and CDR2 as YSLEER. With 0 bases removed from V and 11 bases from J, the gap between germline ends came to 16 bases. CDR3 region: CASSQETTVGEQYF. The DNA of the CDR3 is TGCGCCAGCAGCCAAGAAACGACGGTGGGTGAGCAGTACTTC.

V gene TRBV20-1 combines with J gene TRBJ1-5, with D uncertain. The germline gives CDR1 DFQATT, CDR2 SNEGSKA (reference sequence). V was shortened by 3 bases and J by 1 base, with 13 bases between the two germline ends. CDR3 length equals 15 residues. As DNA, the CDR3 is TGCAGTGCTAGTGGGCAGCCTATAAGCAATCAGCCCCAGCATTTT. Its translation is CSASGQPISNQPQHF.

This clonotype occurred many times. This rearrangement joins TRBV4-1 to TRBJ2-1; the match to TRBD2 covers 8 bases. CDR1 and CDR2 (germline): MGHRA, YSYEKL. This CDR3 contains 18 residues. V gave up 0 bases and J gave up 4 bases; unmatched junction bases: 11. This chain's CDR3 is CASSQDPSRGGPYNEQFF. The CDR3 DNA follows: TGCGCCAGCAGCCAAGATCCGTCCCGGGGGGGGCCTTACAATGAGCAGTTCTTC.

The chain combines TRBV6-5 with TRBJ2-1; weak D call: TRBD2 (6 bases). The germline V gene encodes CDR1 MNHEY and CDR2 SVGAGI. Deletions cut 4 bases from V and 0 bases from J, with 16 bases between. The CDR3 covers 17 residues. The DNA for the CDR3 is TGTGCCAGCAGTTCCTCAGAGGGACTGATCTCCTACAATGAGCAGTTCTTC. Translated, it gives CASSSSEGLISYNEQFF.

The chain has TRBV15 and TRBJ1-5; D is unclear. Trimming removed 3 bases at V and 3 bases at J, with 3 bases between. The CDR3 runs 12 residues. The germline V gene encodes CDR1 LNHNV and CDR2 YYDKDF (reference sequence). The CDR3 sequence: CATSSHNQPQHF. CDR3 coding DNA: TGTGCCACCAGCAGCCACAATCAGCCCCAGCATTTT.

V usage is TRBV12-3 or TRBV12-4 and J usage is TRBJ2-3, with D perhaps TRBD2 (6 bases). Deletions cut 3 bases from V and 2 bases from J, with 9 bases between. CDR3 length equals 14 residues. For the CDR3, the DNA is TGTGCCAGCAGTTTTAGCGGTCTCACAGATACGCAGTATTTT. Translated, it gives CASSFSGLTDTQYF.

CDR3 sequence reads: CASSLPPTGANVLTF. The CDR3 DNA reads TGTGCCAGCAGCTTGCCGCCAACTGGGGCCAACGTCCTGACTTTC. The chain links TRBV5-6 to TRBJ2-6, with unresolved D. The CDR3 consists of 15 residues. Germline V gene sequence: CDR1 SGHDT, CDR2 YYEEEE. Trimming removed 1 base at V and 2 bases at J, with 7 bases between.